This T cell receptor (beta chain) derives from a study of blood T cell repertoires in COVID-19. This CDR3 comprises 13 residues. In germline, CDR1 is SGDLS, CDR2 YYNGEE. V was pared by 0 bases and J by 8 bases, with 2 bases of the junction left unmatched. Repertoires were generated with immunoSEQ multiplex PCR, while TCRdb's copy carries only in-frame clones and drops some. This table holds around 330,000 clones, around 84% found once. The TCR comes from a woman aged 25 to 39 who had been exposed to COVID-19. This sequence joins TRBV9 and TRBJ1-2; 9 bases align to TRBD1. Sequencing was performed on PBMCs or T cells enriched from blood (not recorded which). The CDR3 DNA reads TGTGCCAGCAGCGTAGACAGGGGGCCCGGCTACACCTTC. Translating gives CASSVDRGPGYTF.